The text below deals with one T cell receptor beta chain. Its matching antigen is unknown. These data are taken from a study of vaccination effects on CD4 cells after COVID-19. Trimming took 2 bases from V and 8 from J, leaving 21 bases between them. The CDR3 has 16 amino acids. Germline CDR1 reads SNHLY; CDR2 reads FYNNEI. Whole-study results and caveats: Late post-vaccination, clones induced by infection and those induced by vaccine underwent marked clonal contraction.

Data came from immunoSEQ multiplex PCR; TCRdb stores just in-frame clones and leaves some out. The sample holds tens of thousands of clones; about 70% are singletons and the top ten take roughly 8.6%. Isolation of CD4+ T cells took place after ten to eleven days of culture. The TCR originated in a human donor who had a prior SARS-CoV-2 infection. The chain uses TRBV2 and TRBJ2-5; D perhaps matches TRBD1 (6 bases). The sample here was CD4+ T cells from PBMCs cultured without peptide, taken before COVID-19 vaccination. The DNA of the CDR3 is TGTGCCAGCAGTGAACTGGGGGCGAACCTTGCTATAACCCAGTACTTC. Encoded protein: CASSELGANLAITQYF.